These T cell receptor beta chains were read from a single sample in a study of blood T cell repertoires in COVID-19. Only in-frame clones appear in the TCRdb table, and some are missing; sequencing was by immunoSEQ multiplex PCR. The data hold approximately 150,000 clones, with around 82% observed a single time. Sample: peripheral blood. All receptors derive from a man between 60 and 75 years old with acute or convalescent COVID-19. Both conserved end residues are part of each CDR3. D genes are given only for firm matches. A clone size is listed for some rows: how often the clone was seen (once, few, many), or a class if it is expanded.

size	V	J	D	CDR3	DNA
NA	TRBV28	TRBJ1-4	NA	CASSLSGDEKLFF	TGTGCCAGCAGTTTATCAGGGGATGAAAAACTGTTTTTT
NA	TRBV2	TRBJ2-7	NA	CASTTPGNKAIYEQYF	TGTGCCAGCACCACTCCCGGGAATAAGGCCATCTACGAGCAGTACTTC
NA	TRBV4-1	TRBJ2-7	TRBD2	CASSQGGGYYEQYF	TGCGCCAGCAGCCAAGGGGGGGGGTACTACGAGCAGTACTTC
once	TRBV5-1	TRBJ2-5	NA	CASSPAFRGQETQYF	TGCGCCAGCAGCCCCGCGTTCCGGGGGCAAGAGACCCAGTACTTC
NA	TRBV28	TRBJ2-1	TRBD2	CASSLTGGSVSLNEQFF	TGTGCCAGCAGTTTAACGGGCGGGAGTGTCTCCTTGAATGAGCAGTTCTTC
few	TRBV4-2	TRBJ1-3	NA	CASSQDRGSGNTIYF	TGTGCCAGCAGCCAAGACCGGGGCTCTGGAAACACCATATATTTT
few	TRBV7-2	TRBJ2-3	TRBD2	CASSIQGTSGRGAQYF	TGTGCCAGCAGCATACAGGGGACTAGCGGGAGAGGGGCGCAGTATTTT
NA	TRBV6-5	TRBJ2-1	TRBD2	CASRLTSVPYNEQFF	TGTGCCAGCAGACTGACTAGCGTACCCTACAATGAGCAGTTCTTC
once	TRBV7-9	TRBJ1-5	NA	CASSLDRFGNQPQHF	TGTGCCAGCAGCTTAGACAGGTTTGGCAATCAGCCCCAGCATTTT
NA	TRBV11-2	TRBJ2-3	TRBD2	CASSFRLAASTDTQYF	TGTGCCAGCAGCTTCCGGCTAGCGGCTAGCACAGATACGCAGTATTTT
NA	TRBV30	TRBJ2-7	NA	CAWNPTGLDYEQYF	TGTGCCTGGAACCCAACAGGGTTAGACTACGAGCAGTACTTC
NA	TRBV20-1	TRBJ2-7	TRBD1	CSASPTLGQGRRGYEQYF	TGCAGTGCTAGTCCTACCCTCGGACAGGGGCGTAGGGGGTACGAGCAGTACTTC
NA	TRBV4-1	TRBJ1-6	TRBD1	CASSQGTGVIDSPLHF	TGCGCCAGCAGCCAGGGGACAGGGGTGATTGATTCACCCCTCCACTTT
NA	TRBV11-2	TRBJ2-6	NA	CASSLDRVPGANVLTF	TGTGCCAGCAGCTTAGACAGGGTTCCTGGGGCCAACGTCCTGACTTTC
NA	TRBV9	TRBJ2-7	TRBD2	CASSVGGGLVYEQYF	TGTGCCAGCAGCGTAGGAGGGGGACTAGTCTACGAGCAGTACTTC
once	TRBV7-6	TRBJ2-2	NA	CASSLQGSGELFF	TGTGCCAGCAGCTTACAGGGGAGCGGGGAGCTGTTTTTT
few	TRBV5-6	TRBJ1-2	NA	CASSPAGNYGYTF	TGTGCCAGCAGCCCCGCGGGAAACTATGGCTACACCTTC
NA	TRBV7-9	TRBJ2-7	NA	CASSFSIRGGEQYF	TGTGCCAGCAGCTTCTCAATCAGGGGCGGCGAGCAGTACTTC
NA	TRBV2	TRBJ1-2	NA	CASTGDSYGYTF	TGTGCCAGCACGGGTGACAGCTATGGCTACACCTTC
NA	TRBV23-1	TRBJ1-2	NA	CASSQSWATAILYANYGYTF	TGCGCCAGCAGTCAATCGTGGGCGACAGCGATTTTATATGCTAACTATGGCTACACCTTC
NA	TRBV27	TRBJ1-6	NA	CASSFLAAPLHF	TGTGCCAGCAGTTTTCTGGCAGCACCCCTCCACTTT
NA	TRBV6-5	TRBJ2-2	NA	CASSDSGQLTGELFF	TGTGCCAGCAGTGACTCAGGACAATTAACCGGGGAGCTGTTTTTT
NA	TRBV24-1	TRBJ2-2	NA	CATSVSNTGELFF	TGTGCCACCAGTGTATCGAACACCGGGGAGCTGTTTTTT
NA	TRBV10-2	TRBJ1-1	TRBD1	CASSESAGGGTEAFF	TGCGCCAGCAGTGAGTCTGCAGGGGGCGGAACTGAAGCTTTCTTT
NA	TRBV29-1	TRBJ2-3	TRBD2	CSVARLAGDTDTQYF	TGCAGCGTCGCAAGACTAGCGGGAGACACAGATACGCAGTATTTT
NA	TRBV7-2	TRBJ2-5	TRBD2	CASSPPGLAGAETQYF	TGTGCCAGCAGCCCTCCGGGACTAGCGGGAGCGGAGACCCAGTACTTC
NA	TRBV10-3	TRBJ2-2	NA	CAISGILGGRQGELFF	TGTGCCATCAGTGGAATTTTAGGAGGGAGGCAAGGGGAGCTGTTTTTT
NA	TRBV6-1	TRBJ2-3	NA	CASSELAGTSTDTQYF	TGTGCCAGCAGTGAACTGGCGGGGACCAGCACAGATACGCAGTATTTT
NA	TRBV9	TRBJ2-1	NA	CASSELTGRTSPEQFF	TGTGCCAGCAGCGAACTTACAGGGAGGACTAGTCCCGAGCAGTTCTTC
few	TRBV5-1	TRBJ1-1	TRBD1	CASSSGTGGTEAFF	TGCGCCAGCAGCTCCGGGACAGGGGGCACTGAAGCTTTCTTT
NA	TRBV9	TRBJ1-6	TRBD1	CASSVSGQNSPLHF	TGTGCCAGCAGCGTATCGGGACAGAATTCACCCCTCCACTTT
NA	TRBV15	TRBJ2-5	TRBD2	CATSRDFSGSGETQYF	TGTGCCACCAGCAGAGACTTTAGCGGGAGTGGGGAGACCCAGTACTTC
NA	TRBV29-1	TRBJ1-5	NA	CSATDGGSAQPQHF	TGCAGCGCTACGGACGGGGGTTCTGCTCAGCCCCAGCATTTT
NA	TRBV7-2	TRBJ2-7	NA	CASSRKPGNFYEQYF	TGTGCCAGCAGCCGGAAACCGGGAAACTTCTACGAGCAGTACTTC
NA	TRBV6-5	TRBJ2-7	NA	CATFLREQYF	TGTGCCACCTTCTTGAGGGAGCAGTACTTC
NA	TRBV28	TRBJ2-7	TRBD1	CASTSGTGVGEQYF	TGTGCCAGCACATCCGGGACAGGGGTGGGCGAGCAGTACTTC
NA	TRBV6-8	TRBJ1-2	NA	CASSYLGQVLANYGYTF	TGTGCCAGCAGTTATCTTGGGCAGGTACTAGCTAACTATGGCTACACCTTC
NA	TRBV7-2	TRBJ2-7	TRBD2	CASSSLAGGPYEQYF	TGTGCCAGCAGCTCGCTAGCGGGAGGGCCTTACGAGCAGTACTTC
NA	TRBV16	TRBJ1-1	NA	CASSQDRNTEAFF	TGTGCCAGCAGCCAAGACAGGAACACTGAAGCTTTCTTT
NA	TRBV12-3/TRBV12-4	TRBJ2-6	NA	CASSLTGANVLTF	TGTGCCAGCAGTTTGACTGGAGCCAACGTCCTGACTTTC
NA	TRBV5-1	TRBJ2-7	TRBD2	CASSSGTSGNSYEQYF	TGCGCCAGCAGCTCGGGGACTAGCGGGAACTCCTACGAGCAGTACTTC
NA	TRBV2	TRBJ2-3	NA	CASGQGYTQYF	TGTGCCAGCGGTCAGGGGTATACGCAGTATTTT
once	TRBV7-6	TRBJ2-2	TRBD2	CASSYGTTKTGELFF	TGTGCCAGCAGCTACGGGACTACCAAAACCGGGGAGCTGTTTTTT
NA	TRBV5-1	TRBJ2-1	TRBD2	CASSLGASGRAHEKFF	TGCGCCAGCAGCTTGGGGGCTAGCGGGAGGGCTCACGAAAAGTTCTTC
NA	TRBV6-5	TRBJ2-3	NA	CASRGGTTDTQYF	TGTGCCAGCAGGGGCGGGACCACAGATACGCAGTATTTT
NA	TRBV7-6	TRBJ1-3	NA	CASSPQSGSGNTIYF	TGTGCCAGCAGCCCACAGTCCGGCTCGGGAAACACCATATATTTT
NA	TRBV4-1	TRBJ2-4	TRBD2	CASSSGSYEGNIQYF	TGCGCCAGCAGCAGCGGGAGTTATGAGGGAAACATTCAGTACTTC
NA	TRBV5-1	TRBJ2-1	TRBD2	CAREPGLAGGAYNEQFF	TGCGCCAGAGAACCGGGACTAGCGGGTGGGGCTTACAATGAGCAGTTCTTC
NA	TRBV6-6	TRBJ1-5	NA	CATLKTRGGQPQHF	TGTGCCACCCTTAAAACCAGGGGCGGACAGCCCCAGCATTTT
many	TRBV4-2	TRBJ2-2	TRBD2	CASSQGWAGGRTGELFF	TGTGCCAGCAGCCAAGGATGGGCGGGAGGGAGGACCGGGGAGCTGTTTTTT